This TCR beta chain appears in the sequencing data of a study of Ad26.COV2.S vaccination and SARS-CoV-2 variants. Study-wide context: The vaccine Ad26.COV2.S was put into the muscle once, or twice with 56 days between.

The table came from immunoSEQ multiplex PCR; TCRdb's copy has only in-frame clones and leaves some out. The repertoire includes roughly 680,000 clones, 80% to 90% of them detected once, and nearly 1.5% sits in the top ten. Treatment given: about 20 received Ad26.COV2.S at low or high dose, single or two shots; several received placebo; per-sample allocation not given. Material that was analyzed had been drawn on day 63 after the first vaccine or placebo injection. This clone occurred a few times. This receptor was identified in a person aged 18-60 years who received the Ad26.COV2.S COVID-19 vaccine or a placebo. Specimen: peripheral blood, collected in a trial of Ad26.COV2.S vaccine versus placebo.

This CDR3 is CASSVNSGGPLNTGELFF. For the CDR3, the DNA is TGTGCCAGCAGCGTAAATAGCGGGGGCCCTTTGAACACCGGGGAGCTGTTTTTT. This rearrangement joins TRBV9 to TRBJ2-2; 9 positions agree with TRBD2. CDR3 length equals 18 residues. The germline V gene encodes CDR1 SGDLS and CDR2 YYNGEE. The V and J ends lost 1 base and 1 base, in that order; junction bases with no gene match: 8.